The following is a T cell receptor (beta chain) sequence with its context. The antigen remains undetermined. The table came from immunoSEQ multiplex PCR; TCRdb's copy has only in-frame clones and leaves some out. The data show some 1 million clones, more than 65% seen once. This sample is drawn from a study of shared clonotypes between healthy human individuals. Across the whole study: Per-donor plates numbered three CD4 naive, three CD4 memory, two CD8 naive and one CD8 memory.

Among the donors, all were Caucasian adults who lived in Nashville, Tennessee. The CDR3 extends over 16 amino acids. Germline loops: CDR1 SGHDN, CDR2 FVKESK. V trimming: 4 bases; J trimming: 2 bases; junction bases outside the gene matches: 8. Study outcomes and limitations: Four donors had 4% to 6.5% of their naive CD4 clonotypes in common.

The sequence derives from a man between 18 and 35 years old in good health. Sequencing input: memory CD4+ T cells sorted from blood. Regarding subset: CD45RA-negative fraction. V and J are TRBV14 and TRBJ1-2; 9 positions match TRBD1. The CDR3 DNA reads TGTGCCAGCAGCCGATCAGCCGGGACAGGGAACTATGGCTACACCTTC. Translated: CASSRSAGTGNYGYTF.